This TCR beta chain was found in a study of Ad26.COV2.S vaccination and SARS-CoV-2 variants (dated by TCRdb to the early 2020s). Regarding the study in general: Donors in the vaccine arm were drawn from COV1001, a phase I-IIa trial of Ad26.COV2.S in healthy adults that was multicentre, randomized, double-blind and placebo-controlled. Ad26.COV2.S was administered intramuscularly at 5 x 10^10 or 1 x 10^11 viral particles, either as a single shot or as two shots given 56 days apart. Sequencing of the TCRbeta repertoire served to evaluate the specificity and breadth of SARS-CoV-2-reactive T cell receptors following Ad26.COV2.S vaccination. A total of some 30 samples were included in the TCR-sequenced set, comprising around 19 Ad26.COV2.S vaccine recipients, 5 placebo recipients and 8 SARS-CoV-2 convalescent individuals. Participants in the trial were split at random into five groups of five each, receiving low-dose or high-dose Ad26.COV2.S once or twice, or else placebo on both occasions. Investigators did not know the trial group allocation while performing experiments and assessing outcomes.

TCRbeta CDR3 regions were sequenced with the immunoSEQ Assay. After extraction, genomic DNA underwent amplification by bias-controlled multiplex PCR, followed by high-throughput sequencing. The paper's data handling went like this. Collapsing and filtering of sequences were performed to quantify the absolute abundance of each unique TCRbeta CDR3 region. T cell fraction was estimated by normalization of TCRbeta template counts to usable DNA, with usable DNA being measured through amplification of reference genes present in all nucleated cells. Repertoire TCRs were annotated as SARS-CoV-2-specific when V gene, CDR3 amino acid sequence and J gene were exactly matched to a known reactive TCR set. The reference SARS-CoV-2 TCR set was derived from MIRA and filtered for enrichment in COVID-19-positive ImmuneCODE repertoires, a step that removed public or cross-reactive TCRs. Using the MIRA antigens, annotated TCRs were further analysed by specific ORF or by position within an ORF. Breadth was defined as the number of annotated unique rearrangements divided by the total number of unique productive rearrangements, and depth was defined as the summed frequency of the annotated unique rearrangements. Group comparisons of TCR breadth used two-sided Wilcoxon rank-sum tests. This is the immuneACCESS table as TCRdb keeps it, with only in-frame sequences that have V and J called. A part of the clones is gone; compared with another copy, unresolved V genes explain less than half, and the rest is unexplained. V and J calls and clone size are copied from that table; D and trimming were computed from the DNA. The sample includes about 350,000 clones, with about 88% observed a single time. The leading ten clones occupy less than 4% of the sample.

CDR1 LNHDA and CDR2 SQIVND are derived from the germline V gene (reference sequence). The CDR3 spans 14 residues, from the cysteine through the phenylalanine. Only CDR3 DNA is held: 42 bases, read in frame from base 1. Relative to germline, V is missing 6 bases and J is missing 1 base, with 5 bases of the junction outside any gene match. The treatment or condition label for this specimen denotes: 15 to 20 received Ad26.COV2.S at low or high dose, single or two shots; about five received placebo; per-sample allocation not given. Repertoires of vaccine and placebo recipients were sequenced from samples collected on day 63 after the first injection. Between 29 July and 7 August 2020, Cohort 1b enrolled about two dozen adults aged 18-55 years at one site in Boston, USA. Ad26.COV2.S consisted of a replication-incompetent adenovirus type 26 vector by which a prefusion-stabilized SARS-CoV-2 spike protein from the original Wuhan strain was expressed.

In regard to this clone: Its binding antigen is unknown. No base quality information exists; no much larger clone differs at one position.

The paper as a whole reports these results and caveats: The study was not powered for comparison of responses between vaccine doses or regimens. After vaccination, substantial breadth of spike-specific CD8+ and CD4+ T cell responses was reported. Higher spike-specific TCR breadth was observed in Ad26.COV2.S recipients than in placebo recipients (P = 0.0014). Non-spike TCR breadth was comparable between vaccine and placebo recipients, consistent with the vaccine containing only spike. The authors noted that the TCR breadth and depth analyses may have underestimated total T cell responses.

The chain employs TRBV19 and TRBJ1-2; 7 nucleotides in the junction match TRBD1. The TCR was taken from a person between 18 and 65 years old who received the Ad26.COV2.S COVID-19 vaccine or a placebo. This specimen consisted of peripheral blood, obtained in a trial of Ad26.COV2.S vaccine versus placebo. The DNA sequence is TGTGCCAGTAGACCGGGACAGAATAACTATGGCTACACCTTC. This gives the protein CASRPGQNNYGYTF.